The clone carrying this TCR beta chain was observed a handful of times. Its antigen is still unknown. The data derive from a study of shared clonotypes between healthy human individuals. Whole-study results and caveats: Lower generation probabilities were found for non-shared clonotypes than for those shared by all four donors.

V gave up 1 base and J gave up 7 bases; unmatched junction bases: 15. This CDR3 comprises 18 residues. CDR1 and CDR2 (germline): LNHDA, SQIVND (reference sequence). Profiling relied on immunoSEQ multiplex PCR, and the TCRdb table lists in-frame clones only, not all of them. The sample records some 900,000 clones, 76% being singletons. The TCR was taken from a man in his late teens or twenties in good health. The chain uses TRBV19 and TRBJ2-4, with TRBD2 matching 8 bases. The sample taken for sequencing was memory CD4+ T cells sorted from blood. This sample's subset: CD45RA-negative fraction. CDR3 in DNA: TGTGCCAGTAGTATAGGTTTTAGGTATACTAGCGGACCCAACATTCAGTACTTC. It yields the protein CASSIGFRYTSGPNIQYF. The whole variable domain, filled in from reference TRBV19 and TRBJ2-4, reads DGGITQSPKYLFRKEGQNVTLSCEQNLNHDAMYWYRQDPGQGLRLIYYSQIVNDFQKGDIAEGYSVSREKKESFPLTVTSAQKNPTAFYLCASSIGFRYTSGPNIQYFGAGTRLSVL.